This T cell receptor (beta chain) was sequenced in a study of response to subunit inactivated influenza vaccine (dated by TCRdb to the late 2010s). About the full investigation: Deep quantitative T cell receptor repertoire profiling was used in the study to track responses to a trivalent subunit inactivated influenza vaccine.

Receptors were amplified or captured by RT-PCR. Sequencer: Illumina HiSeq 2500. TCRdb reran the public reads through fastp at Q25 and MiXCR, keeping productive beta chains. Under each unique CDR3 protein, matching rows form one entry showing the most common genes and DNA. The sample includes around 570,000 distinct CDR3 sequences, with 6% to 9% observed a single time. Under 15% of the sample goes to the ten largest clones. Including cysteine and phenylalanine, the CDR3 has 15 amino acids. Only the CDR3 part of the read is kept: 45 bases, read in frame from the first base. Per the germline V gene, SGHDN is the CDR1 and FVKESK is the CDR2. V and J are truncated by 5 bases and 2 bases respectively, leaving an intervening sequence of 13 bases. To note about this clonotype: The clone's antigen remains unknown. Per-base quality was not reported, and no clone a single base away is much larger than it.

Beyond this particular receptor, the publication reports: According to the authors, only a limited number of new T cells may be recruited by each seasonal influenza vaccination.

This specimen consisted of PBMCs from blood, obtained around 25 months after vaccination. The receptor's source is a man between 50 and 69 years old who received an inactivated influenza vaccine. Donor details come from another sample of the same person, matched by shared clones. The sequence links TRBV14 to TRBJ2-1; the D region possibly corresponds to TRBD2 (6 bases align). The CDR3: CASSLGRETYNEQFF. The sequenced DNA: TGTGCCAGCAGCTTGGGCCGGGAGACCTACAATGAGCAGTTCTTC.